This T cell receptor beta chain originates from a study of blood T cell repertoires in COVID-19. This clone is a singleton in its sample. The CDR3 spans 15 residues. Germline V CDR1 and CDR2: GTSNPN, SVGIG (reference sequence). The V segment lost 8 bases and the J segment 5 bases; nucleotides outside the gene matches: 16. Clones were read by immunoSEQ multiplex PCR, and TCRdb kept only the in-frame ones, dropping some. The sample has about 200,000 clones; about 80% are singletons. The source of this sequence is a man in his forties who had recovered from COVID-19. The specimen sequenced was PBMCs or T cells enriched from blood (not recorded which). V usage is TRBV30 and J usage is TRBJ1-1, with TRBD1 matching 8 bases. The CDR3 sequence: CAATSSTGEVTEAFF. Here the CDR3 DNA reads TGTGCCGCAACCTCCTCGACAGGGGAAGTTACTGAAGCTTTCTTT.